Described below is a single T cell receptor beta chain sequence and its context. Its antigen remains unknown. The sample's treatment: approximately 18 received Ad26.COV2.S at low or high dose, single or two shots; 5 received placebo; per-sample allocation not given. Specimen acquisition occurred on day 63 following the initial vaccine or placebo injection. Wuhan-strain spike was delivered by a replication-incompetent Ad26 vector. Repertoires were generated with immunoSEQ multiplex PCR, while TCRdb's copy carries only in-frame clones and drops some. The sample shows about 400,000 clones, 70% to 90% of them seen only once. Germline V gene data show CDR1 as MNHEY and CDR2 as SVGAGI. This CDR3 is built from 16 residues. With V trimmed by 4 bases and J by 0 bases, 8 bases remained unmatched. The data belong to a study of Ad26.COV2.S vaccination and SARS-CoV-2 variants. Study background: Into the muscle, Ad26.COV2.S was dosed once or twice, 56 days apart. General study results and limits: Those who received vaccine or placebo ended up with similar non-spike TCR breadth. Those who received the vaccine showed greater spike-specific TCR breadth than those given placebo.

The specimen comprised peripheral blood, sampled in a trial of Ad26.COV2.S vaccine versus placebo. V is TRBV6-5 and J is TRBJ1-1; TRBD1 agrees at 7 bases. This receptor was taken from a person between 18 and 65 years old who received the Ad26.COV2.S COVID-19 vaccine or a placebo. The CDR3, as DNA: TGTGCCAGCAGTTTCTTACCGGACAGGTTGAACACTGAAGCTTTCTTT. This encodes CASSFLPDRLNTEAFF.